Shown below are 7 T cell receptor beta chains from a single sample sequenced in a study of blood T cells in healthy people across ages (dated by TCRdb to about 2015). The method behind the library was 5' RACE. Sequenced using an Illumina HiSeq 2500. The second PCR ran for about 6 to 11 cycles and used a J-beta primer mix along with a sample-barcoded 5' primer. The public reads were quality trimmed at Q25 with fastp and then assembled into clones with MiXCR by TCRdb, keeping productive beta chains. Identical CDR3 proteins give one entry, which carries the most common genes and DNA. Recorded for this sample are approximately 770,000 distinct CDR3 sequences; 58% of them occurred a single time. The ten most abundant clones make up 20% to 25% of the sample. Specimen: blood. The receptors were gathered from a man aged 30 to 45 in good health.

The rearrangement links TRBV7-2 to TRBJ2-7, with D perhaps given as TRBD1 or TRBD2 (5 bases each). The CDR3 length is 13 residues. V shed 5 bases and J shed 6 bases, with 14 bases lying between them. The V gene's germline CDR1 is SGHTA and CDR2 FQGNSA. The CDR3: CASSPGTVSEQYF. CDR3 nucleotide sequence: TGTGCCAGCAGCCCCGGGACGGTCTCCGAGCAGTACTTC. Supplemented by reference TRBV7-2 and TRBJ2-7, the full variable domain reads GAGVSQSPSNKVTEKGKDVELRCDPISGHTALYWYRQSLGQGLEFLIYFQGNSAPDKSGLPSDRFSAERTGGSVSTLTIQRTQQEDSAVYLCASSPGTVSEQYFGPGTRLTVT.

The chain couples TRBV9 to TRBJ2-4; D call uncertain. The CDR3 covers 14 residues. Germline V lookup: CDR1 SGDLS, CDR2 YYNGEE. The V end was cut by 2 bases, the J end by 9 bases, with 15 bases between. CDR3 DNA sequence: TGTGCCAGCAGCGTTGAAACAACGGGTACCATTCAGTACTTC. Translation gives CASSVETTGTIQYF.

The chain employs TRBV6-2 or TRBV6-3 and TRBJ1-5, with 9 positions matching TRBD1. Germline loops: CDR1 MNHEY, CDR2 SVGEGT. CDR3 size: 15 residues. Germline trimming cut 6 bases from V and 6 bases from J; bases unmatched to any gene: 9. CDR3 in amino acids: CASRSTGTGSQPQHF. The DNA for the CDR3 is TGTGCCAGCAGATCAACCGGGACAGGGAGTCAGCCCCAGCATTTT.

This clonotype was seen once. The V call is TRBV5-6, the J call TRBJ2-5; perhaps TRBD1 as D (5 bases). TRBJ2-7 matches the DNA end more closely, so the J call is doubtful. Germline-derived CDR1 and CDR2 are SGHDT and YYEEEE. There are 18 residues in the CDR3. Here the CDR3 DNA reads TGTGCCAGCAGCTTAATAAGGTCTTCAGGGTACCCCGACTACGAGCAGTACTTC. This sequence encodes CASSLIRSSGYPDYEQYF.

This chain joins TRBV10-3 and TRBJ2-1; 9 bases map to TRBD1. This CDR3 has 14 amino acids. After removal of 10 bases from V and 4 bases from J, the junction contained 8 bases not matched to a gene. Germline V gives CDR1 ENHRY, CDR2 SYGVKD. The CDR3 sequence: CASQDRGGYNEQFF. CDR3 nucleotide sequence: TGTGCCAGCCAAGACAGGGGGGGGTACAATGAGCAGTTCTTC.

This chain links TRBV15 with TRBJ2-6; D is perhaps TRBD2 (5 bases). V was clipped by 2 bases and J by 0 bases, with 11 bases between them. The CDR3 has 17 amino acids. CDR1 and CDR2 from the germline V gene are LNHNV and YYDKDF (reference sequence). The CDR3 bases are TGTGCCACCAGCAGACCAATCCGGGACTCTGGGGCCAACGTCCTGACTTTC. Its protein product is CATSRPIRDSGANVLTF.

In this sample, this clonotype turned up a few times. J is TRBJ2-7 and V is TRBV11-2, with 7 bases matching TRBD2. V was pared by 8 bases and J by 0 bases, with 13 bases of the junction left unmatched. The CDR3 runs 16 residues. From germline, CDR1 is SGHAT and CDR2 FQNNGV. CDR3 nucleotide sequence: TGTGCCAGCTGTCCCCTCTCTAGCGGCCTCTCCTACGAGCAGTACTTC. This gives the protein CASCPLSSGLSYEQYF.